This T cell receptor beta chain was captured by sequencing in a study of T cell changes during pregnancy in multiple sclerosis. Here immunoSEQ multiplex PCR was the method, and the copy in TCRdb shows in-frame clones only, minus some. The profile covers about 80,000 clones, with about 90% appearing a single time and less than 3% taken by the ten largest. This CDR3 is built from 15 residues. The germline CDR1 and CDR2 sequences are SGHRS and YFSETQ. The V segment lost 5 bases and the J segment 2 bases; nucleotides outside the gene matches: 9. Sequences were derived from peripheral blood, sampled before pregnancy. The chain uses TRBV5-1 and TRBJ2-5; 7 bases line up with TRBD1. This TCR was recovered from a female donor with multiple sclerosis, enrolled in a pregnancy study. CDR3 amino acids: CASSYTGVRQETQYF. The CDR3 region has the DNA TGCGCCAGCAGTTACACAGGGGTGAGGCAAGAGACCCAGTACTTC.